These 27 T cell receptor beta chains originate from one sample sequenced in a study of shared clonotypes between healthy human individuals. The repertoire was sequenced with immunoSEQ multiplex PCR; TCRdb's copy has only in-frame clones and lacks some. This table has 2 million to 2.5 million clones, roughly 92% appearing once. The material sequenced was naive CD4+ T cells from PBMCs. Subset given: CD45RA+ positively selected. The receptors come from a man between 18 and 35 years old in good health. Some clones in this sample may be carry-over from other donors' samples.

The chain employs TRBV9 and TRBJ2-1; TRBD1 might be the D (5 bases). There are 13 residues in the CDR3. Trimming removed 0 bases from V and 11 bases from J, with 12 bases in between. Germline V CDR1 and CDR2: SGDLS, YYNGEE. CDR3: CASSVVSLGQQFF. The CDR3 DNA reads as TGTGCCAGCAGCGTAGTTAGTCTGGGGCAGCAGTTCTTC.

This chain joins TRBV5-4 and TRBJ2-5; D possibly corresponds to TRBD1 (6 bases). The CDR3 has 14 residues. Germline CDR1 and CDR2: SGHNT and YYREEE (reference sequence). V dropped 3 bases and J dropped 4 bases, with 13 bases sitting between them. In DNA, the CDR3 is TGTGCCAGCAGCTCCTCAGACAGGACAGAGACCCAGTACTTC. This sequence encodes CASSSSDRTETQYF.

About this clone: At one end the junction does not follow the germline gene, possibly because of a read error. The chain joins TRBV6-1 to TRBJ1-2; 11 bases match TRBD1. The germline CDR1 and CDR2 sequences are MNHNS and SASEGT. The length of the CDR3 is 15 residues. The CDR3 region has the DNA TGTGCCAGCATTGAAACCGGGACAGGGGGCTATGGCTACACCTTC. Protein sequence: CASIETGTGGYGYTF.

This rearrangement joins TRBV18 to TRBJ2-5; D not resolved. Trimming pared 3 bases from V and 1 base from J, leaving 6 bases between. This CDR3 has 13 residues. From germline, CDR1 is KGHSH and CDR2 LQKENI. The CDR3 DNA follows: TGTGCCAGCTCACCCGCCAGCCAAGAGACCCAGTACTTC. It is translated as CASSPASQETQYF.

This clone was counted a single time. CDR3 coding DNA: TGCGCCAGCAGCCAAGAATGGCTTTCGGATACGCAGTATTTT. Protein sequence: CASSQEWLSDTQYF. The chain employs TRBV4-3 and TRBJ2-3; D gene uncertain. CDR3 size: 14 residues. Trimming shortened V by 0 bases and J by 6 bases, and 10 bases separated the two germline ends. In germline, CDR1 is LGHNA, CDR2 YSLEER.

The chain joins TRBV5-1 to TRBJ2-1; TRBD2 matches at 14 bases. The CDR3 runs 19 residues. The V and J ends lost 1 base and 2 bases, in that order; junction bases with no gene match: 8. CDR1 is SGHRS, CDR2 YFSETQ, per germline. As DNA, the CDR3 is TGCGCCAGCAGCTTGATCCGAGGACTAGCGGGGGGTACCTACAATGAGCAGTTCTTC. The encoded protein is CASSLIRGLAGGTYNEQFF.

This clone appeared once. The CDR3 DNA reads TGTGCCATCACCCAGGAGGAGAACTATGGCTACACCTTC. This gives the protein CAITQEENYGYTF. This chain joins TRBV10-3 and TRBJ1-2; D gene ambiguous. The CDR3 runs 13 residues. CDR1 ENHRY and CDR2 SYGVKD come from the germline V gene. V was shortened by 7 bases and J by 2 bases, with 11 bases between the two germline ends.

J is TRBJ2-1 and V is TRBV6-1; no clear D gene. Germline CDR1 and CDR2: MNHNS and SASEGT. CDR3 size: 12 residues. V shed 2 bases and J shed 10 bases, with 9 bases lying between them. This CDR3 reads CASSELGREQFF. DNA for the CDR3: TGTGCCAGCAGTGAACTCGGTCGGGAGCAGTTCTTC.

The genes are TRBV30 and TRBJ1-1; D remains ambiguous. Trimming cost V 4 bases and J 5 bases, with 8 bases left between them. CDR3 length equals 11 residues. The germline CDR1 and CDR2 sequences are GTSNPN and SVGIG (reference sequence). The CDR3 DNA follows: TGTGCCTGGACGGCGAGGACTGAAGCTTTCTTT. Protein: CAWTARTEAFF.

CDR3 DNA: TGTGCCTGGGCCACCACAGATACGCAGTATTTT. This translates into CAWATTDTQYF. This chain connects TRBV30 to TRBJ2-3; no clear D. Trimming cost V 5 bases and J 2 bases, with 5 bases left between them. Germline loops: CDR1 GTSNPN, CDR2 SVGIG (reference sequence). The CDR3 runs 11 residues. Supplemented by reference TRBV30 and TRBJ2-3, the full variable domain reads SQTIHQWPATLVQPVGSPLSLECTVEGTSNPNLYWYRQAAGRGLQLLFYSVGIGQISSEVPQNLSASRPQDRQFILSSKKLLLSDSGFYLCAWATTDTQYFGPGTRLTVL.

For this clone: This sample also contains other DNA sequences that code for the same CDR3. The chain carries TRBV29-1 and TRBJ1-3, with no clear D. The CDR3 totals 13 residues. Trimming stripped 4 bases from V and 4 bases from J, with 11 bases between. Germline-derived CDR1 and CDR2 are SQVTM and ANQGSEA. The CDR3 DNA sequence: TGCAGCGTTGGTGCGGGGAGCGGAAACACCATATATTTT. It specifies CSVGAGSGNTIYF.

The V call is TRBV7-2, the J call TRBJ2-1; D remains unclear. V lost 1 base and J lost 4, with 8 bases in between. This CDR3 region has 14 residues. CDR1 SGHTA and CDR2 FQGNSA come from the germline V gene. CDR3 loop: CASSLDPAYNEQFF. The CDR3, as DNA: TGTGCCAGCAGCTTAGACCCAGCTTACAATGAGCAGTTCTTC.

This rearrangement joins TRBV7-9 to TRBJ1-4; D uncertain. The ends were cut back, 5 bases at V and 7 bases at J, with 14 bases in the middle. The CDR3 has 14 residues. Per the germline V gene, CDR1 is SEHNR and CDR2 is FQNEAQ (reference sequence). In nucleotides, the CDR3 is TGTGCCAGCAGCCCAATAGTGACGGGTGAAAAACTGTTTTTT. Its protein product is CASSPIVTGEKLFF.

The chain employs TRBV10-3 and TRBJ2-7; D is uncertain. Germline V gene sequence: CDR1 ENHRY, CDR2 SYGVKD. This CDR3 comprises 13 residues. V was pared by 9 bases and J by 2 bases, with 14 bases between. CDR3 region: CAMAEEFTYEQYF. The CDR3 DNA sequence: TGTGCCATGGCAGAAGAATTTACCTACGAGCAGTACTTC.

The CDR3 coding sequence is TGTGCCAGCAGCCTACGGACTTCAGGGGAGACCCAGTACTTC. Its protein product is CASSLRTSGETQYF. The rearrangement joins TRBV7-9 to TRBJ2-5; either TRBD1 or TRBD2 may supply D (5 bases each). Germline V gives CDR1 SEHNR, CDR2 FQNEAQ (reference sequence). V was shortened by 5 bases and J by 5 bases, with 15 bases between the two germline ends. The CDR3 consists of 14 residues.

CDR3 bases: TGCAGCGGAGGAAGAGGCCGCGATGAGACTGAAGCTTTCTTT. This sequence encodes CSGGRGRDETEAFF. The chain combines TRBV29-1 with TRBJ1-1; D remains unclear. The CDR3 extends over 14 amino acids. Trimming stripped 7 bases from V and 5 bases from J, with 20 bases between. CDR1 and CDR2 (germline): SQVTM, ANQGSEA.

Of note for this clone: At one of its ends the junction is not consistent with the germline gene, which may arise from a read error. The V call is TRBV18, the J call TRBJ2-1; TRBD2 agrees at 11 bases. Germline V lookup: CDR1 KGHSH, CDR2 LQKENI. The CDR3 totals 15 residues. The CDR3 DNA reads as TGTGCCAGCTCCCCACTAGCGGGAGTGATGAATGAGCAGTTCTTC. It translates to CASSPLAGVMNEQFF.

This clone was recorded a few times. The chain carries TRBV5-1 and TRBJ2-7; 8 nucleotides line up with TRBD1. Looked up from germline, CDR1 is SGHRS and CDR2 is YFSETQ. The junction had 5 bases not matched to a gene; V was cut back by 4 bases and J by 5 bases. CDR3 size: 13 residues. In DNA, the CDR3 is TGCGCCAGCAGCCTGCGGACAGGGAACGAGCAGTACTTC. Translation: CASSLRTGNEQYF.

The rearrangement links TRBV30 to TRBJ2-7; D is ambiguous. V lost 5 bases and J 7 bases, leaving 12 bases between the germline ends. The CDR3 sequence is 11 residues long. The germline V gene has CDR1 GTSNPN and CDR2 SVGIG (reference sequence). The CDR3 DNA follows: TGTGCCTGGTCTAAGTCCCGAGAGCAGTACTTC. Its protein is CAWSKSREQYF. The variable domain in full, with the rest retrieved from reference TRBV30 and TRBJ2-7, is SQTIHQWPATLVQPVGSPLSLECTVEGTSNPNLYWYRQAAGRGLQLLFYSVGIGQISSEVPQNLSASRPQDRQFILSSKKLLLSDSGFYLCAWSKSREQYFGPGTRLTVT.

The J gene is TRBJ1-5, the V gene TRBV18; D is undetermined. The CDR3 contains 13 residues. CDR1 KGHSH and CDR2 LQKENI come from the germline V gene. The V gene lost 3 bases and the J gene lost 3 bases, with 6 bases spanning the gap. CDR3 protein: CASSPRYNQPQHF. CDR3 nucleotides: TGTGCCAGCTCACCCCGGTACAATCAGCCCCAGCATTTT.

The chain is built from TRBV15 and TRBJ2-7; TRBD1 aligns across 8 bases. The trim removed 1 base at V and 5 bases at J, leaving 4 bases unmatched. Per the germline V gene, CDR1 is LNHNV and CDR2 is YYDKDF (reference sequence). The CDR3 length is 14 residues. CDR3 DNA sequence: TGTGCCACCAGCAGAGCAGGGGGCAAGAACGAGCAGTACTTC. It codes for CATSRAGGKNEQYF.

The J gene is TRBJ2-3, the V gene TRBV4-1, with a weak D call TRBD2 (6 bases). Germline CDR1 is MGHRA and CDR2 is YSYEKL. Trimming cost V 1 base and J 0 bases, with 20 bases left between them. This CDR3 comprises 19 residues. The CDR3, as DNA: TGCGCCAGCAGCCAAGGATCCGGGAGACATAGAACGAGCACAGATACGCAGTATTTT. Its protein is CASSQGSGRHRTSTDTQYF.

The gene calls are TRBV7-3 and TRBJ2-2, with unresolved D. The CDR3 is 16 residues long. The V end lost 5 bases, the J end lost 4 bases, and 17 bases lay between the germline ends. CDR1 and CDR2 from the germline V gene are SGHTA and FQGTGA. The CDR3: CASSLRSDLTTGELFF. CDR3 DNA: TGTGCCAGCAGCCTGAGGTCAGACCTGACCACCGGGGAGCTGTTTTTT.

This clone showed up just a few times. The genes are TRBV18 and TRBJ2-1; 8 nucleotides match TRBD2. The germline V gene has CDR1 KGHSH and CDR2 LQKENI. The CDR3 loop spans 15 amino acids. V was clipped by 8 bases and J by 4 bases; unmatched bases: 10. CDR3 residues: CASTSLASGYNEQFF. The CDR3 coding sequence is TGTGCCAGCACCTCCCTAGCTAGCGGGTACAATGAGCAGTTCTTC.

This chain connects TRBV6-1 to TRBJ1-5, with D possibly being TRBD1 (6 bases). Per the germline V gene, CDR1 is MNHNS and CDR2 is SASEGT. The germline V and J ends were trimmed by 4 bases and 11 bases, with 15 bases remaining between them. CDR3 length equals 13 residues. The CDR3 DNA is TGTGCCAGCAGTGGGTCAGGGGTTGGGGCCCAGCATTTT. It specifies CASSGSGVGAQHF.

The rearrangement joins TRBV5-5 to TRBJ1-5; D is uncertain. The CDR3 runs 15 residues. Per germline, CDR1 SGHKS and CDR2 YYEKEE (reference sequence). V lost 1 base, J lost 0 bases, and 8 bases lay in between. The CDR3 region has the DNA TGTGCCAGCAGCTTGAGTTCGGCTAGCAATCAGCCCCAGCATTTT. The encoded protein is CASSLSSASNQPQHF.

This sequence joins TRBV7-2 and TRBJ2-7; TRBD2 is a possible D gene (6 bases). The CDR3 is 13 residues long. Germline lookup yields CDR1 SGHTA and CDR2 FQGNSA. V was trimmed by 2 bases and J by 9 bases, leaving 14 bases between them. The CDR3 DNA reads TGTGCCAGCAGCTTACAGGGACTGGTGGGGCAGTACTTC. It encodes CASSLQGLVGQYF.